This T cell receptor (beta chain) was retrieved from a study of blood T cell repertoires in COVID-19. Across the whole study: Samples of COVID-19 (acute and convalescent) were obtained from the United States, Italy and Spain. T cells, B-cell-depleted T cells, or PBMCs provided the cDNA or gDNA that served as material.

Per the study methods: Reference gene primer amplification in the assay estimated nucleated cell counts. Clones were sequenced by immunoSEQ multiplex PCR, and TCRdb holds only the in-frame ones, with some missing. V, J and clone size reflect that table, while D and trimming were determined from the DNA. This table holds around 98,000 clones, approximately 80% found once. V lost 6 bases, J lost 4 bases, and 5 bases stayed unmatched. The CDR3 has 13 residues. From germline, CDR1 is SGHRS and CDR2 YFSETQ. The sequencing input was peripheral blood. The chain has TRBV5-1 and TRBJ2-5; 8 nucleotides align to TRBD1. The sequence derives from a man in his 70s with active or convalescent COVID-19. This CDR3 reads CASTSTGGETQYF. For the CDR3, the DNA is TGCGCCAGCACCTCAACAGGGGGAGAGACCCAGTACTTC.